This TCR beta chain derives from a study of control samples from healthy donors and cancer patients. Using immunoSEQ multiplex PCR, the repertoire was profiled, and TCRdb retains in-frame clones only, with some absent. The table records approximately 100,000 clones, approximately 86% of them present only once. The clonotype originates from a man aged 25-45 years in good health. The sequencing input was blood.

The CDR3 DNA reads TGTGCCAGCAGCTGGGGGGGCTGGGACAGCCGAGAGCAGTACTTC. Protein sequence: CASSWGGWDSREQYF. The chain has TRBV5-4 and TRBJ2-7; D is possibly TRBD1 or TRBD2 (7 bases each). The CDR3 is 15 amino acids. Trimming took off 3 bases at V and 7 bases at J, with 20 bases between the two ends. Germline V gene data show CDR1 as SGHNT and CDR2 as YYREEE (reference sequence).